This T cell receptor beta chain was documented in a study of blood T cell repertoires in COVID-19. Study overall: The study drew acute and convalescent COVID-19 samples from the United States, Italy and Spain.

Clones were read by immunoSEQ multiplex PCR, and TCRdb kept only the in-frame ones, dropping some. Of 350,000 or so clones listed, 85% to 90% were seen once; the top ten hold just over 1%. Germline CDR1 is SGHAT and CDR2 is FQNNGV. V shed 5 bases and J 8 bases; nucleotides not matched to a gene: 15. The CDR3 sequence is 17 residues long. The receptor was isolated from a woman in her 30s who had been exposed to COVID-19. The V call is TRBV11-2, the J call TRBJ2-1; 10 bases line up with TRBD2. Sequenced: PBMCs or T cells enriched from blood (not recorded which). CDR3 DNA: TGTGCCAGCAGCCGCGCGGAGGCTAGCGGGAGTATCTATGAGCAGTTCTTC. As protein: CASSRAEASGSIYEQFF.